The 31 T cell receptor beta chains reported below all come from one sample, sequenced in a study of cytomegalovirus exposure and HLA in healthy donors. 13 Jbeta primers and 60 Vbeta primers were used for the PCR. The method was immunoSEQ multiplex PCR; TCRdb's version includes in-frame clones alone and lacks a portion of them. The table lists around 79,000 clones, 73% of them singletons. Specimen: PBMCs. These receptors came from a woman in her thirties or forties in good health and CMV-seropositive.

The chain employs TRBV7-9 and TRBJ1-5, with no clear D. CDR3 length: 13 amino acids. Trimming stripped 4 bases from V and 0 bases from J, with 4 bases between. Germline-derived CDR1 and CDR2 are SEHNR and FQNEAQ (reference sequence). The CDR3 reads CASSSNSNQPQHF. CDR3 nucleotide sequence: TGTGCCAGCAGCTCCAATAGCAATCAGCCCCAGCATTTT.

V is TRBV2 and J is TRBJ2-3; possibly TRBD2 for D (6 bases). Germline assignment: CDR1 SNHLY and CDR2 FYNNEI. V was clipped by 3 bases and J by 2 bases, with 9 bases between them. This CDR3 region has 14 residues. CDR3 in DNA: TGTGCCAGCAGTGAGCGGGGCCTCACAGATACGCAGTATTTT. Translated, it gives CASSERGLTDTQYF. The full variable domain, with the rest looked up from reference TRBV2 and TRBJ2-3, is EPEVTQTPSHQVTQMGQEVILRCVPISNHLYFYWYRQILGQKVEFLVSFYNNEISEKSEIFDDQFSVERPDGSNFTLKIRSTKLEDSAMYFCASSERGLTDTQYFGPGTRLTVL.

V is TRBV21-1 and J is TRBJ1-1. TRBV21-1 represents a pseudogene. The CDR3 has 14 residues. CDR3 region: CASSSNGRNTEAFF. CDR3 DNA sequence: TGTGCCAGCAGCTCAAACGGGAGGAACACTGAAGCTTTCTTT.

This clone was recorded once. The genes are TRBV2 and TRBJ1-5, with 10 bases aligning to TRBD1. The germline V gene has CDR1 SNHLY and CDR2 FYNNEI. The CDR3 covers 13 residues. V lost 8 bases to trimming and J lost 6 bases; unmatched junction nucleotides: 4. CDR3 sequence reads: CASLTGGGQPQHF. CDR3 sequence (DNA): TGTGCCAGCCTGACAGGGGGCGGTCAGCCCCAGCATTTT.

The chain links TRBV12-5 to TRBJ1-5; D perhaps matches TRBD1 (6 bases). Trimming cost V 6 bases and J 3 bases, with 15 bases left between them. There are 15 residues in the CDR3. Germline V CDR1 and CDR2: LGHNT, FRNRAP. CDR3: CASGPTGRLNQPQHF. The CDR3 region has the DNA TGTGCTAGTGGACCCACAGGGCGGCTCAATCAGCCCCAGCATTTT.

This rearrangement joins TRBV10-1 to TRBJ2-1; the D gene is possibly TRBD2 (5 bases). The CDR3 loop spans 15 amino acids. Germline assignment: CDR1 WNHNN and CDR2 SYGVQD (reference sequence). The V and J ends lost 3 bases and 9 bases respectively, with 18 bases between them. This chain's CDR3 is CASSDRDKLIGEQFF. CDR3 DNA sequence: TGCGCCAGCAGTGATCGGGATAAGTTAATCGGTGAGCAGTTCTTC.

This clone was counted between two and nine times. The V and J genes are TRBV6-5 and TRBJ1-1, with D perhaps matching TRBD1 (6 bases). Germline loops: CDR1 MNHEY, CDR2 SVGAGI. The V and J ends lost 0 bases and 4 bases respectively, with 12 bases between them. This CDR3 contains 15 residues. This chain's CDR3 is CASSYSKQGITEAFF. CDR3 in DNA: TGTGCCAGCAGTTACTCCAAACAGGGTATCACTGAAGCTTTCTTT.

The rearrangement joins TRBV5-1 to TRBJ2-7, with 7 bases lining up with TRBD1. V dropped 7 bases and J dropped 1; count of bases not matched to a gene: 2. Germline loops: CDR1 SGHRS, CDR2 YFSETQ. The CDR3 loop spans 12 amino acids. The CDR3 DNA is TGCGCCAGCCGACAGGGTTCCTACGAGCAGTACTTC. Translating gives CASRQGSYEQYF. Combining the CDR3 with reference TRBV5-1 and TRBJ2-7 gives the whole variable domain KAGVTQTPRYLIKTRGQQVTLSCSPISGHRSVSWYQQTPGQGLQFLFEYFSETQRNKGNFPGRFSGRQFSNSRSEMNVSTLELGDSALYLCASRQGSYEQYFGPGTRLTVT.

The CDR3 here is CASSHAGTANTEAFF. The DNA for the CDR3 is TGCGCCAGCAGCCACGCCGGGACAGCGAACACTGAAGCTTTCTTT. This chain uses TRBV4-1 with TRBJ1-1; the match to TRBD1 covers 7 bases. Germline trimming cut 3 bases from V and 1 base from J; bases unmatched to any gene: 5. Germline V gene sequence: CDR1 MGHRA, CDR2 YSYEKL. This CDR3 is built from 15 residues.

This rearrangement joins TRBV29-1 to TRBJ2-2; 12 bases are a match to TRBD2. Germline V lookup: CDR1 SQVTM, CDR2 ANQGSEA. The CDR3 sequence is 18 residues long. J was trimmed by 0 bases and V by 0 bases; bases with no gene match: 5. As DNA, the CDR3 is TGCAGCGTTGAAGAAGCGACTAGCGGGAGCTCGAACACCGGGGAGCTGTTTTTT. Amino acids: CSVEEATSGSSNTGELFF.

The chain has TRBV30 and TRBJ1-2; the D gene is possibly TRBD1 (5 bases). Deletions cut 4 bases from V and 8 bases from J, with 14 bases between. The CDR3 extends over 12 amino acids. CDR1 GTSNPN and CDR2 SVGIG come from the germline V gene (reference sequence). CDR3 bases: TGTGCCTGGAACGGGAGGGACTGGGGCTACACCTTC. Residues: CAWNGRDWGYTF.

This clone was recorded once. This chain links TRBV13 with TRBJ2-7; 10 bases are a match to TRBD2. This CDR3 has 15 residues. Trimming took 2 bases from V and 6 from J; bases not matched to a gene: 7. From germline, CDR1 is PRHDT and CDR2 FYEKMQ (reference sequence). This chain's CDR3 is CASSLTSGKIREQYF. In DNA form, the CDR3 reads TGTGCCAGCAGCTTAACTAGCGGGAAGATTCGCGAGCAGTACTTC.

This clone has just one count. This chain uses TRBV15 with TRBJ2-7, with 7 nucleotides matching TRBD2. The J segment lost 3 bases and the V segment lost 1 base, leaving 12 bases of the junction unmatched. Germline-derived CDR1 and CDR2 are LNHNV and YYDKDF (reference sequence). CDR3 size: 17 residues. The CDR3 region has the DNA TGTGCCACCAGCAGAGCAGGCCGGGAGGTTGGCTACTACGAGCAGTACTTC. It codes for CATSRAGREVGYYEQYF.

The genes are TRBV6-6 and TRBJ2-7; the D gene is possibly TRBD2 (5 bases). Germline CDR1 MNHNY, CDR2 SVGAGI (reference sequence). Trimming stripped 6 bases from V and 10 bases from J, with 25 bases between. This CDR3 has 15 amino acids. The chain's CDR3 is CASRESLGGFDQQYF. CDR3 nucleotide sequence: TGTGCCAGCAGAGAATCACTAGGAGGCTTCGATCAACAGTACTTC.

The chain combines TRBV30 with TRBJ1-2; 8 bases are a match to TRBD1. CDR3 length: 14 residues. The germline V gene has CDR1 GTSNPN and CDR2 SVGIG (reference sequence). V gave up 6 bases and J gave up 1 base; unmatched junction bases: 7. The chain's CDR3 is CACSWTGLNYGYTF. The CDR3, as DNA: TGTGCCTGCTCTTGGACAGGGCTTAACTATGGCTACACCTTC.

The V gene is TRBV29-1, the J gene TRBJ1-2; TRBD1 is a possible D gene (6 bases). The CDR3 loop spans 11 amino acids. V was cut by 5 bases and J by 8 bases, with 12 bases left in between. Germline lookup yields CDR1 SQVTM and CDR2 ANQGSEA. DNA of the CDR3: TGCAGCGTTTCGGGGGGGCGCGGCTACACCTTC. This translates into CSVSGGRGYTF.

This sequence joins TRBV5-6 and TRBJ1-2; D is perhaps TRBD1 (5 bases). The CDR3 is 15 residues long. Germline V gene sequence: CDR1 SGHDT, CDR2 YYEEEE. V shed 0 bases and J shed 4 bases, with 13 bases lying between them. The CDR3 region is CASSLAGTGVYGYTF. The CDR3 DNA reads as TGTGCCAGCAGCTTGGCAGGGACTGGAGTCTATGGCTACACCTTC.

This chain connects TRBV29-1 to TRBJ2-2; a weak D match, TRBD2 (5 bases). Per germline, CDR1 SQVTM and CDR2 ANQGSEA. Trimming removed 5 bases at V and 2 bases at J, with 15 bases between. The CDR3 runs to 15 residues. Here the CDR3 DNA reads TGCAGCGTTACCAGCCGGGGAGCCAACACCGGGGAGCTGTTTTTT. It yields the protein CSVTSRGANTGELFF.

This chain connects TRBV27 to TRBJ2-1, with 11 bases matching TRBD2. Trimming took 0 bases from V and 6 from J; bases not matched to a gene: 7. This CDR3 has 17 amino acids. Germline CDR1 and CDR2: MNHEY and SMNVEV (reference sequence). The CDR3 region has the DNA TGTGCCAGCAGTTTATCGCACCTAGCGGGGGGCTTCAATGAGCAGTTCTTC. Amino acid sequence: CASSLSHLAGGFNEQFF.

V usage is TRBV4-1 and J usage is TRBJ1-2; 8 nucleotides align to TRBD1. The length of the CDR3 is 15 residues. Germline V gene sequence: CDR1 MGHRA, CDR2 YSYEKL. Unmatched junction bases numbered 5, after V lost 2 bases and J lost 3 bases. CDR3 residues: CASSQTGGEYYGYTF. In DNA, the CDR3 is TGCGCCAGCAGCCAAACAGGGGGGGAATACTATGGCTACACCTTC.

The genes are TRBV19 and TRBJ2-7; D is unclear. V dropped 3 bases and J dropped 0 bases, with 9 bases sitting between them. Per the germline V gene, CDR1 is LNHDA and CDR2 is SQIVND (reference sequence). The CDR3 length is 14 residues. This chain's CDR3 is CASSMAASSYEQYF. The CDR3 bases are TGTGCCAGTAGTATGGCGGCTAGCTCCTACGAGCAGTACTTC.

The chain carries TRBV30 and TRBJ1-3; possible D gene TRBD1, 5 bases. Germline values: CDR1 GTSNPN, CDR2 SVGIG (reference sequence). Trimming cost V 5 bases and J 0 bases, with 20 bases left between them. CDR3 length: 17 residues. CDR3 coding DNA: TGTGCCTGGTACTGGGCCCCGGGGGGTCCCTCTGGAAACACCATATATTTT. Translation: CAWYWAPGGPSGNTIYF.

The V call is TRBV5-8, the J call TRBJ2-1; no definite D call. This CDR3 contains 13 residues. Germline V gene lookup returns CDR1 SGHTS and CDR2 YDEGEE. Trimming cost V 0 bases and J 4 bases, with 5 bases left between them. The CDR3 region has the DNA TGTGCCAGCAGCTTGGCCCCTTACAATGAGCAGTTCTTC. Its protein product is CASSLAPYNEQFF.

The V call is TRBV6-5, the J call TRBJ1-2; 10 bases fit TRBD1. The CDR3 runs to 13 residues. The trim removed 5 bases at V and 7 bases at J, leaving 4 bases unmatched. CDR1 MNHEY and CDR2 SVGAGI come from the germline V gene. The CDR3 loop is CASSQGTGAGYTF. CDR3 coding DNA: TGTGCCAGCAGTCAAGGGACAGGGGCTGGCTACACCTTC.

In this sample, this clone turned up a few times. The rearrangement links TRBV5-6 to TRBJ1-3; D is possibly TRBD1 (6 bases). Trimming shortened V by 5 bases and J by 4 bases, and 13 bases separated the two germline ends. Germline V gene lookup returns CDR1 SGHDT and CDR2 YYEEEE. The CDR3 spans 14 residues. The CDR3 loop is CASRTGSLGNTIYF. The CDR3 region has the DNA TGTGCCAGCAGGACAGGCAGTTTGGGAAACACCATATATTTT.

CDR3 region: CASRYGTGVEKLFF. In nucleotides, the CDR3 is TGTGCCAGCCGTTACGGGACAGGGGTTGAAAAACTGTTTTTT. V and J are TRBV7-9 and TRBJ1-4; 10 positions match TRBD1. With V trimmed by 8 bases and J by 7 bases, 7 bases remained unmatched. The germline V gene encodes CDR1 SEHNR and CDR2 FQNEAQ (reference sequence). There are 14 residues in the CDR3.

CDR3 region: CASSSQRGGHGGAGELFF. CDR3 bases: TGTGCCAGCAGCTCACAACGTGGGGGCCATGGTGGGGCCGGGGAGCTGTTTTTT. V is TRBV7-2 and J is TRBJ2-2; D may be TRBD1 (6 bases). Germline V CDR1 and CDR2: SGHTA, FQGNSA. This CDR3 has 18 amino acids. Between the trimmed V and J ends, which lost 4 bases and 6 bases, there was a span of 24 bases.

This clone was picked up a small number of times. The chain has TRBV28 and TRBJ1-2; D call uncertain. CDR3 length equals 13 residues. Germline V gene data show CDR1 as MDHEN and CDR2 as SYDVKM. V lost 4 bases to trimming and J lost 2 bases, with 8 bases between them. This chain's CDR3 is CASSSQLNYGYTF. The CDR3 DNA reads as TGTGCCAGCAGTTCCCAACTCAACTATGGCTACACCTTC.

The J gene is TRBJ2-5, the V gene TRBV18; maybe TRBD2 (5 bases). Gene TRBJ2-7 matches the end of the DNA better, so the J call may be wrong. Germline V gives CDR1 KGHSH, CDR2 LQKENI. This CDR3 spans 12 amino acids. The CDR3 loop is CASSPGGYEQYF. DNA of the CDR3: TGTGCCAGCTCACCCGGAGGCTACGAGCAGTACTTC.

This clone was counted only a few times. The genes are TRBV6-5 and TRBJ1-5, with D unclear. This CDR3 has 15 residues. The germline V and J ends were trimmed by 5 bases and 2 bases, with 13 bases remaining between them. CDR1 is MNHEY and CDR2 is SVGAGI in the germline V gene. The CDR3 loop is CASSLYHAGNQPQHF. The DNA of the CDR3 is TGTGCCAGCAGTCTGTACCACGCGGGCAATCAGCCCCAGCATTTT.

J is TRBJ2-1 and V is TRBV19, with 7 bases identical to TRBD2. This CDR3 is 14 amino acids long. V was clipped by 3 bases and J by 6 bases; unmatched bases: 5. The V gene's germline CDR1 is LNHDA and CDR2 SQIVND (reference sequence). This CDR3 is CASSMGGDSNEQFF. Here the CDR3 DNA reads TGTGCCAGTAGTATGGGAGGGGATAGCAATGAGCAGTTCTTC.